Below are 5 T cell receptor beta chains sequenced from a single sample in a study of blood T cell repertoires in COVID-19. The repertoire was sequenced with immunoSEQ multiplex PCR; TCRdb's copy has only in-frame clones and lacks some. The repertoire holds about 370,000 clones, with around 87% as singletons. Sequencing was performed on peripheral blood. Source of these receptors: a woman under 40 with COVID-19, enrolled during active disease.

This clone was observed a single time. The V call is TRBV4-1, the J call TRBJ1-5, with D perhaps TRBD1 (6 bases). Trimming shortened V by 2 bases and J by 5 bases, and 10 bases separated the two germline ends. Germline V gene data show CDR1 as MGHRA and CDR2 as YSYEKL. The CDR3 contains 14 residues. For the CDR3, the DNA is TGCGCCAGCAGCCAACCTGGGGGCTATCAGCCCCAGCATTTT. This sequence encodes CASSQPGGYQPQHF.

The V and J genes are TRBV19 and TRBJ2-5, with D hard to call. Germline CDR1 is LNHDA and CDR2 is SQIVND (reference sequence). V lost 2 bases to trimming and J lost 2 bases, with 9 bases between them. The CDR3 is 14 amino acids. CDR3 DNA: TGTGCCAGTAGTATAAATACAGTTCAAGAGACCCAGTACTTC. Protein: CASSINTVQETQYF.

Only a few counts were recorded for this clone. This chain uses TRBV5-6 with TRBJ1-5; 8 bases match TRBD1. V was clipped by 4 bases and J by 1 base; unmatched bases: 10. This CDR3 contains 17 residues. Germline values: CDR1 SGHDT, CDR2 YYEEEE. CDR3 DNA: TGTGCCAGCAGCCCGGACAGGGCGGACGGAAGCAATCAGCCCCAGCATTTT. This codes for CASSPDRADGSNQPQHF.

V is TRBV6-5 and J is TRBJ1-1; D is possibly TRBD1 (6 bases). Germline CDR1 reads MNHEY; CDR2 reads SVGAGI. Trimming took off 6 bases at V and 7 bases at J, with 15 bases between the two ends. This CDR3 region has 13 residues. CDR3 nucleotide sequence: TGTGCCAGCAGCTACGTTCCCAGGGGTGAAGCTTTCTTT. It codes for CASSYVPRGEAFF.

The chain links TRBV29-1 to TRBJ2-1; maybe TRBD1 (6 bases). The CDR3 sequence is 16 residues long. Trimming pared 5 bases from V and 0 bases from J, leaving 17 bases between. Germline loops: CDR1 SQVTM, CDR2 ANQGSEA. In DNA form, the CDR3 reads TGCAGCGTTAAACTGGGACACCCGGACTCCTACAATGAGCAGTTCTTC. Residues: CSVKLGHPDSYNEQFF.